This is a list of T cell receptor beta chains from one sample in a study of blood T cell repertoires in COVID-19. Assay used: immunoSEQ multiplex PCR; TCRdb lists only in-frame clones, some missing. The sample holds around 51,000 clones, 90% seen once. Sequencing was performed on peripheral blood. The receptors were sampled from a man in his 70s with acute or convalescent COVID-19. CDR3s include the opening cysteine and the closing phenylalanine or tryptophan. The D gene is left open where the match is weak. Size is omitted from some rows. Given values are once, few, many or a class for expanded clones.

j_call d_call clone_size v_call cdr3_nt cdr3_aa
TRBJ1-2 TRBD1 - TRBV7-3 TGTGCCAGCAGCTTAACGGGACAGGGTGGCTACACCTTC CASSLTGQGGYTF
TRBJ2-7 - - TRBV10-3 TGTGCCATCAGTGATAGGGGCGAGCAGTACTTC CAISDRGEQYF
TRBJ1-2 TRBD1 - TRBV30 TGTGCCTGGATGCGGGACAGGGCCCTGGAGGGCTATGGCTACACCTTC CAWMRDRALEGYGYTF
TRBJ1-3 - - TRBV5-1 TGCGCCAGCAGCGACGACTGGACAGAAAGCTTCTCTGGAAACACCATATATTTT CASSDDWTESFSGNTIYF
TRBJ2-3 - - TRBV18 TGTGCCAGCTCGCCCCGGGACTTCGATACGCAGTATTTT CASSPRDFDTQYF
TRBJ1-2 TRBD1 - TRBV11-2 TGTGCCAGCAGCTACCAGGTTGGGACAGGGGTCTATGGCTACACCTTC CASSYQVGTGVYGYTF
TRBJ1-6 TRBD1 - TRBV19 TGTGCCAGTAGTACAAAACAGGGGATAGGGTCACCCCTCCACTTT CASSTKQGIGSPLHF
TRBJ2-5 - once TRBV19 TGTGCCAGTAGTATAGGTATGGAGACCCAGTACTTC CASSIGMETQYF
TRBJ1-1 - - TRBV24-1 TGTGCCACCTCAGCCCGGGGATTGAACACTGAAGCTTTCTTT CATSARGLNTEAFF
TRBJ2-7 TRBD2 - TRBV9 TGTGCCAGCAGCGTCTCAGCGGGGGGTCAGTACGAGCAGTACTTC CASSVSAGGQYEQYF
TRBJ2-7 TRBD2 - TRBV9 TGTGCCAGCAGCGTAGGGGGGGGGTCCCTCTACGAGCAGTACTTC CASSVGGGSLYEQYF
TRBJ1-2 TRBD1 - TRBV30 TGTGCCTGGAGTTCGAGGGGGCAGGGCTACACCTTC CAWSSRGQGYTF
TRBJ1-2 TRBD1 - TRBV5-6 TGTGCCAGCAGCTTTGACAGGGCATCCTTCTATGGCTACACCTTC CASSFDRASFYGYTF
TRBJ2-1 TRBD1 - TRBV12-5 TGTGCTAGTGGTTTGGTATCACCGATGTGGGACAGGGAGGCCTACAATGAGCAGTTCTTC CASGLVSPMWDREAYNEQFF
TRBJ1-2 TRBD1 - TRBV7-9 TGTGCCAGCACCCGTGAGGGACAGGGGGCGCACGGCTACACCTTC CASTREGQGAHGYTF
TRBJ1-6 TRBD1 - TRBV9 TGTGCCAGCAGCGTAGGTCGGACAGGTAATTCACCCCTCCACTTT CASSVGRTGNSPLHF
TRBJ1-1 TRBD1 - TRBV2 TGTGCCAGCAGCCAGCGACAGGGCGGAAACACTGAAGCTTTCTTT CASSQRQGGNTEAFF
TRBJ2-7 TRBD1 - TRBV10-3 TGTGCCATCAGTGTTCCAACCGGGACAGGTTCCTACGAGCAGTACTTC CAISVPTGTGSYEQYF
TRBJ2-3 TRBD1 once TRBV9 TGTGCCAGCAGCCCATGGACAGGGGAGTACACAGATACGCAGTATTTT CASSPWTGEYTDTQYF
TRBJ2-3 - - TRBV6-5 TGTGCCAGCAGTTACTCGAGTTCCTCATCAGATACGCAGTATTTT CASSYSSSSSDTQYF
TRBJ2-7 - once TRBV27 TGTGCCAGCAGTTGGGGCGGTCTCGGGGGGCAGTACTTC CASSWGGLGGQYF
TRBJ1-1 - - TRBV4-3 TGCGCCAGCAGCCAAGATAGAAGAGTGGAAGCTTTCTTT CASSQDRRVEAFF
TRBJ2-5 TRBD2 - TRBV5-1 TGCGCCAGCAGCCCGAGACTAGCGGGGCAAGAGACCCAGTACTTC CASSPRLAGQETQYF
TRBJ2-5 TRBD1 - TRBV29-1 TGCAGCGTTGTAAACAGGGGACAAAGTTTAACCCAGTACTTC CSVVNRGQSLTQYF
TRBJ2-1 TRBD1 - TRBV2 TGTGCCAGCAGGTGGACAGGGGGCAGTGAGCAGTTCTTC CASRWTGGSEQFF
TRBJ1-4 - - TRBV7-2 TGTGCCAGCAGCTTAGCGGGGAGGCGGGGCGAAAAACTGTTTTTT CASSLAGRRGEKLFF
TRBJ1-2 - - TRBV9 TGTGCCAGCAGCCCCAGATCGGGGACTGGCTATAGCTACACCTTC CASSPRSGTGYSYTF
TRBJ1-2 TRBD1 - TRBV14 TGTGCCAGCAGCCAAGATAGGACAGGGGGCTATGGCTACACCTTC CASSQDRTGGYGYTF
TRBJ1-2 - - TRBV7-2 TGTGCCAGCAGCTTAGGAAGCCGATTCTATGGCTACACCTTC CASSLGSRFYGYTF
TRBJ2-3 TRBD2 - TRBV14 TGTGCCAGCAGCCAAGGAGCGGGGCCCGGTCGGGATACGCAGTATTTT CASSQGAGPGRDTQYF
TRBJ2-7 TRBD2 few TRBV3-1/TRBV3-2 TGTGCCAGCAGCCCATACTGGACTAGCGGGGTTTACGAGCAGTACTTC CASSPYWTSGVYEQYF
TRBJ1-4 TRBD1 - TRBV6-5 TGTGCCAGCAGTAAGACAGGGGTGTATGAAAAACTGTTTTTT CASSKTGVYEKLFF
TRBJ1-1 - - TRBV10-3 TGTGCCATCAGTGCCCCCCCCGGGGAAGCTTTCTTT CAISAPPGEAFF
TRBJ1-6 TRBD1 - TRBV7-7 TGTGCTAGCAGCTTAGGGGGGGCCACAGGGGGCATCTCCTATAATTCACCCCTCCACTTT CASSLGGATGGISYNSPLHF
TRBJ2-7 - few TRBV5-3 TGTGCCAGAAGCTTGGGCGGACAGTCCACCTACGAGCAGTACTTC CARSLGGQSTYEQYF
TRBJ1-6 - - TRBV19 TGTGCCAGTAGTATGGGGCGATCGTCACCCCTCCACTTT CASSMGRSSPLHF
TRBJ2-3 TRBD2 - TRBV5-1 TGCGCCAGCAGCTTGTCACTAGCGGGAGCCACAGATACGCAGTATTTT CASSLSLAGATDTQYF
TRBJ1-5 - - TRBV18 TGTGCCAGCTCACGGACAGATGTCAATCAGCCCCAGCATTTT CASSRTDVNQPQHF